Listed below are T cell receptor beta chains from one sample, sequenced in a study of T cell responses to AZD1222 COVID-19 vaccine. Profiled with immunoSEQ multiplex PCR; TCRdb holds only in-frame clones, not every one. The sample has more than 95,000 clones; around 90% are singletons. The sample consisted of peripheral blood, taken on day 0 of AZD1222 vaccination. These receptors were taken from an adult in good health. CDR3s include the opening cysteine and the closing phenylalanine or tryptophan. The order of the fields is D gene, J gene, clone size, V gene, CDR3 protein, CDR3 DNA. D genes are given only for firm matches. Size values are once, few and many counts, or a class for expanded clones, and some rows have none.

d_call: .; j_call: TRBJ1-2; clone_size: .; v_call: TRBV7-2; cdr3_aa: CASSLVSGYTF; cdr3_nt: TGTGCCAGCAGCTTAGTAAGTGGCTACACCTTC
d_call: .; j_call: TRBJ1-5; clone_size: once; v_call: TRBV10-3; cdr3_aa: CAISESSEPQHF; cdr3_nt: TGTGCCATCAGTGAGTCATCGGAGCCCCAGCATTTT
d_call: TRBD1; j_call: TRBJ2-7; clone_size: .; v_call: TRBV6-1; cdr3_aa: CASSLSDRGYEQYF; cdr3_nt: TGTGCCAGCAGTCTTTCGGACAGGGGCTACGAGCAGTACTTC
d_call: .; j_call: TRBJ2-7; clone_size: .; v_call: TRBV7-8; cdr3_aa: CASSPLDRYEQYF; cdr3_nt: TGTGCCAGCAGCCCCCTAGATCGCTACGAGCAGTACTTC
d_call: .; j_call: TRBJ2-1; clone_size: .; v_call: TRBV3-1/TRBV3-2; cdr3_aa: CASSQAPHRVEFF; cdr3_nt: TGTGCCAGCAGCCAAGCGCCCCACAGGGTTGAGTTCTTC
d_call: .; j_call: TRBJ2-7; clone_size: .; v_call: TRBV28; cdr3_aa: CASTKRDTSYEQYF; cdr3_nt: TGTGCCAGCACCAAAAGGGACACCTCCTACGAGCAGTACTTC
d_call: .; j_call: TRBJ2-7; clone_size: .; v_call: TRBV2; cdr3_aa: CASSDGRDYEQYF; cdr3_nt: TGTGCCAGCAGTGACGGCAGGGACTACGAGCAGTACTTC
d_call: TRBD1; j_call: TRBJ2-7; clone_size: .; v_call: TRBV28; cdr3_aa: CASSGTGGSYEQYF; cdr3_nt: TGTGCCAGCAGCGGGACAGGGGGCTCCTACGAGCAGTACTTC
d_call: .; j_call: TRBJ1-1; clone_size: .; v_call: TRBV6-5; cdr3_aa: CASIRNTEAFF; cdr3_nt: TGTGCCAGCATTCGGAACACTGAAGCTTTCTTT
d_call: .; j_call: TRBJ2-2; clone_size: .; v_call: TRBV28; cdr3_aa: CASTPGGSNTGELFF; cdr3_nt: TGTGCCAGCACCCCCGGGGGTTCGAACACCGGGGAGCTGTTTTTT
d_call: .; j_call: TRBJ2-2; clone_size: .; v_call: TRBV2; cdr3_aa: CASSSDTGELFF; cdr3_nt: TGTGCCAGCAGTTCCGACACCGGGGAGCTGTTTTTT
d_call: .; j_call: TRBJ1-1; clone_size: .; v_call: TRBV7-2; cdr3_aa: CASSLGKNTEAFF; cdr3_nt: TGTGCCAGCAGCTTGGGGAAGAACACTGAAGCTTTCTTT
d_call: TRBD1; j_call: TRBJ1-5; clone_size: .; v_call: TRBV3-1/TRBV3-2; cdr3_aa: CASSQKGQGDNQPQHF; cdr3_nt: TGTGCCAGCAGCCAGAAGGGACAGGGGGACAATCAGCCCCAGCATTTT
d_call: .; j_call: TRBJ2-1; clone_size: .; v_call: TRBV28; cdr3_aa: CATNAGASYNEQFF; cdr3_nt: TGTGCCACCAATGCGGGGGCTTCCTACAATGAGCAGTTCTTC
d_call: TRBD1; j_call: TRBJ1-6; clone_size: .; v_call: TRBV18; cdr3_aa: CASSLTGDRSPLHF; cdr3_nt: TGTGCCAGCTCACTAACAGGGGACCGATCACCCCTCCACTTT
d_call: TRBD1; j_call: TRBJ1-1; clone_size: once; v_call: TRBV3-1/TRBV3-2; cdr3_aa: CASSHPGQGSTEAFF; cdr3_nt: TGTGCCAGCAGCCATCCCGGACAGGGGAGCACTGAAGCTTTCTTT
d_call: .; j_call: TRBJ1-1; clone_size: .; v_call: TRBV3-1/TRBV3-2; cdr3_aa: CASSQARGNTEAFF; cdr3_nt: TGTGCCAGCAGCCAAGCGAGAGGTAACACTGAAGCTTTCTTT
d_call: .; j_call: TRBJ1-1; clone_size: once; v_call: TRBV21-1; cdr3_aa: CASSTAGTGGSGTEAFF; cdr3_nt: TGTGCCAGCAGCACCGCCGGGACAGGGGGCTCGGGCACTGAAGCTTTCTTT
d_call: .; j_call: TRBJ1-2; clone_size: .; v_call: TRBV24-1; cdr3_aa: CATSESLFYGYTF; cdr3_nt: TGTGCCACCAGTGAGTCCCTCTTCTATGGCTACACCTTC
d_call: .; j_call: TRBJ2-5; clone_size: .; v_call: TRBV5-4; cdr3_aa: CASSLAGRGIQETQYF; cdr3_nt: TGTGCCAGCAGCTTGGCCGGTAGGGGGATACAAGAGACCCAGTACTTC
d_call: .; j_call: TRBJ1-2; clone_size: .; v_call: TRBV6-5; cdr3_aa: CASSVQGYTF; cdr3_nt: TGTGCCAGCAGCGTACAGGGCTACACCTTC
d_call: TRBD1; j_call: TRBJ1-5; clone_size: .; v_call: TRBV6-2/TRBV6-3; cdr3_aa: CASSYTGGTPQHF; cdr3_nt: TGTGCCAGCAGTTATACAGGGGGCACGCCCCAGCATTTT
d_call: TRBD2; j_call: TRBJ2-3; clone_size: .; v_call: TRBV7-7; cdr3_aa: CASSLGLAGTDTQYF; cdr3_nt: TGTGCTAGCAGCCTGGGACTAGCGGGCACAGATACGCAGTATTTT
d_call: TRBD2; j_call: TRBJ2-2; clone_size: .; v_call: TRBV19; cdr3_aa: CASSMGRPGLAGGTGELFF; cdr3_nt: TGTGCCAGTAGTATGGGCAGGCCGGGACTAGCGGGGGGCACCGGGGAGCTGTTTTTT
d_call: .; j_call: TRBJ2-2; clone_size: few; v_call: TRBV29-1; cdr3_aa: CSVCRSGLDTGELFF; cdr3_nt: TGCAGCGTCTGCCGCTCGGGACTTGACACCGGGGAGCTGTTTTTT
d_call: TRBD2; j_call: TRBJ2-5; clone_size: .; v_call: TRBV4-2; cdr3_aa: CASSQGTLAGGTQETQYF; cdr3_nt: TGTGCCAGCAGCCAAGGAACTCTAGCGGGGGGGACCCAAGAGACCCAGTACTTC
d_call: .; j_call: TRBJ2-1; clone_size: once; v_call: TRBV7-2; cdr3_aa: CASSYNEQFF; cdr3_nt: TGTGCCAGCAGCTACAATGAGCAGTTCTTC
d_call: .; j_call: TRBJ2-5; clone_size: .; v_call: TRBV24-1; cdr3_aa: CATSALGTQYF; cdr3_nt: TGTGCCACCAGTGCTTTGGGGACCCAGTACTTC
d_call: TRBD2; j_call: TRBJ2-4; clone_size: .; v_call: TRBV5-1; cdr3_aa: CASSLGTSGASRGIQYF; cdr3_nt: TGCGCCAGCAGCTTGGGGACTAGCGGAGCCAGTCGTGGCATTCAGTACTTC
d_call: .; j_call: TRBJ1-1; clone_size: .; v_call: TRBV24-1; cdr3_aa: CATSDPGGGAFF; cdr3_nt: TGTGCCACCAGTGACCCGGGAGGGGGAGCTTTCTTT
d_call: TRBD1; j_call: TRBJ2-7; clone_size: .; v_call: TRBV12-3/TRBV12-4; cdr3_aa: CASSMGQSYEQYF; cdr3_nt: TGTGCCAGCAGTATGGGACAGTCCTACGAGCAGTACTTC
d_call: .; j_call: TRBJ2-7; clone_size: .; v_call: TRBV7-2; cdr3_aa: CASRTTHSYEQYF; cdr3_nt: TGTGCCAGCAGGACTACTCACTCCTACGAGCAGTACTTC
d_call: .; j_call: TRBJ1-1; clone_size: few; v_call: TRBV27; cdr3_aa: CASSLLGRQNTEAFF; cdr3_nt: TGTGCCAGCAGTTTATTAGGCCGACAGAACACTGAAGCTTTCTTT
d_call: .; j_call: TRBJ2-7; clone_size: .; v_call: TRBV27; cdr3_aa: CASRTFSSEQYF; cdr3_nt: TGTGCCAGCAGAACCTTTAGCTCCGAGCAGTACTTC
d_call: .; j_call: TRBJ1-2; clone_size: .; v_call: TRBV12-3/TRBV12-4; cdr3_aa: CASSLRTAFGYTF; cdr3_nt: TGTGCCAGCAGTTTGAGGACGGCGTTCGGCTACACCTTC
d_call: TRBD1; j_call: TRBJ1-2; clone_size: .; v_call: TRBV7-8; cdr3_aa: CASSFDRARVNYGYTF; cdr3_nt: TGTGCCAGCAGCTTCGACAGGGCTCGAGTCAACTATGGCTACACCTTC
d_call: .; j_call: TRBJ2-3; clone_size: .; v_call: TRBV7-9; cdr3_aa: CASSSRGTDTQYF; cdr3_nt: TGTGCCAGCAGCTCGAGGGGTACAGATACGCAGTATTTT
d_call: .; j_call: TRBJ1-3; clone_size: .; v_call: TRBV7-6; cdr3_aa: CASSLGTNGGTIYF; cdr3_nt: TGTGCCAGCAGCCTCGGGACCAACGGGGGCACCATATATTTT
d_call: .; j_call: TRBJ1-1; clone_size: once; v_call: TRBV19; cdr3_aa: CASSTIAQGLGGAFF; cdr3_nt: TGTGCCAGTAGTACCATAGCCCAGGGTCTCGGGGGAGCTTTCTTT